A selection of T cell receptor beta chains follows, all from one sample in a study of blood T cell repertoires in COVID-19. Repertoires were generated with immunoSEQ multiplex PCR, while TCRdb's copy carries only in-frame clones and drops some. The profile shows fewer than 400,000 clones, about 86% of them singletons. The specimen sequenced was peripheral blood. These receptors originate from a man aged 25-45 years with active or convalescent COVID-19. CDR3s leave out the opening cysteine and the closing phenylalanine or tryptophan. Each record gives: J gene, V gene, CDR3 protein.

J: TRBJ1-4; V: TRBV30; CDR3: AWSSRGEKLF
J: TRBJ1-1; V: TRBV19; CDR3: ASSRYEVSNTEAF
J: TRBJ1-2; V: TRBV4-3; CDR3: ASSQELRRRGYT
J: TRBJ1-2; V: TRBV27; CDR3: ASSLSPTGLYGYT
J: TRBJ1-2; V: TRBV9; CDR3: ASSPPRAQGNGYT
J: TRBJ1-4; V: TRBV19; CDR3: ASSPRAGLEKLF
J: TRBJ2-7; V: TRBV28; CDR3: ASSLAGAFRYEQY
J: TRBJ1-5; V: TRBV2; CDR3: ASATGDQPQH
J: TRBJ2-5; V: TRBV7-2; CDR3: ASSSGTLETQY
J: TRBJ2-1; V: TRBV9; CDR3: ASSLPGLGDNEQF
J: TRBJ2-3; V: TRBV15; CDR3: ATSKQRTSTDTQY
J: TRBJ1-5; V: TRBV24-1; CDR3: ATSDHTGLGNQPQH
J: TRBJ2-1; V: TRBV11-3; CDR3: ASSPGGTSGYNEQF
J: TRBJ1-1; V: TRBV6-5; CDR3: ASSYPGGGTEAF
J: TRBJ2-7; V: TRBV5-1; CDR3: ASSLGQGSYEQY
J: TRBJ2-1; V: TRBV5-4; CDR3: ASSEGGWGNEQF
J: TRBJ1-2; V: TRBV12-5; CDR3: ASGFSPVLGQQTNYGYT
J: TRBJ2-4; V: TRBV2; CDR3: ASTAVSGIQY
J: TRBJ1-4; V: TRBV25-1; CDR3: ASSEWDRAGKLF
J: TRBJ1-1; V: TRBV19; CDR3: ASNIIRGDTEAF
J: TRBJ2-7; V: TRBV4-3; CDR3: ASSQSPTRQGSYEQY
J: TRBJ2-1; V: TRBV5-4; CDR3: ASAGGDEQF
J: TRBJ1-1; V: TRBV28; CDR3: ASSSPAGVNTEAF